Listed below are T cell receptor beta chains from one sample, sequenced in a study of cytomegalovirus exposure and HLA in healthy donors. The assay was immunoSEQ multiplex PCR, and TCRdb's table has in-frame clones only and misses some. The sample yields around 130,000 clones, under 90% seen once. The sequencing sample was made of PBMCs. Receptor source: a man aged 18 to 30 in good health and CMV-seronegative. CDR3s include the opening cysteine and the closing phenylalanine or tryptophan.

v_call,j_call,cdr3_aa
TRBV29-1,TRBJ2-7,CSLRRTSGGAFTGEQYF
TRBV15,TRBJ1-6,CATSILRESPLHF
TRBV14,TRBJ2-7,CASSPTPGTGYYEQYF
TRBV30,TRBJ1-2,CAWSVTGLYYGYTF
TRBV30,TRBJ1-1,CAWSLVENTEAFF
TRBV5-4,TRBJ2-7,CASSSTGPYEQYF
TRBV9,TRBJ2-3,CASSPLAGDTDTQYF
TRBV7-3,TRBJ1-6,CASSGGGLYNSPLHF
TRBV4-3,TRBJ2-3,CASSQLWGRDRGRNTQYF
TRBV2,TRBJ2-7,CASSELAGKSYEQYF
TRBV19,TRBJ1-5,CASSILRVSNQPQHF
TRBV13,TRBJ2-1,CASSLRDRGYNEQFF
TRBV7-9,TRBJ2-3,CASSPRQGGITDTQYF
TRBV25-1,TRBJ1-2,CASSVAGGGYTF
TRBV7-9,TRBJ1-1,CASSTRDSMNTEAFF
TRBV6-1,TRBJ1-2,CASSPGQGSYGYTF
TRBV7-3,TRBJ1-2,CASSLDRDSNGYTF
TRBV6-1,TRBJ2-3,CASSAHSGQGYYPDTQYF
TRBV9,TRBJ2-7,CASSVSDSYEQYF
TRBV6-5,TRBJ1-1,CASNTGGRAFF
TRBV7-6,TRBJ1-1,CASSLGRNTEAFF
TRBV4-3,TRBJ2-1,CASSQGDSQFF
TRBV27,TRBJ2-1,CASSFGIYNEQFF
TRBV7-6,TRBJ2-2,CASSSMPDRDTGELFF
TRBV19,TRBJ1-2,CASSPTGIPGGYTF
TRBV7-3,TRBJ1-1,CASGNRAGAEAFF
TRBV19,TRBJ1-1,CASSLGHTMNTEAFF
TRBV2,TRBJ1-2,CASPDGGGHSYGYTF
TRBV6-5,TRBJ1-1,CAAQGRVNTEAFF
TRBV5-1,TRBJ1-2,CASSLETGVYGYTF
TRBV7-2,TRBJ1-5,CASSRIGTGNQPQHF
TRBV4-2,TRBJ2-7,CASSPGFYEQYF
TRBV5-1,TRBJ1-1,CASSLRVLRTSMAFF
TRBV7-6,TRBJ2-7,CASSSKRGPYEQYF
TRBV4-1,TRBJ1-2,CASNTKSGENGYTF
TRBV27,TRBJ2-5,CASSFTDRKETQYF
TRBV28,TRBJ1-1,CASRTTGSAEAFF
TRBV20-1,TRBJ1-1,CSARRNTEAFF
TRBV25-1,TRBJ2-7,CASSELAAYEQYF
TRBV5-5,TRBJ1-5,CASSFGQGGGNGQPQHF
TRBV19,TRBJ1-1,CASRIPGEAFF
TRBV11-2,TRBJ2-7,CASSLVGGTDSYEQYF
TRBV2,TRBJ2-6,CASNGQGYGANVLTF
TRBV28,TRBJ1-2,CASSLSGTGGDGYTF
TRBV28,TRBJ2-7,CASSLGSVYEQYF
TRBV28,TRBJ2-7,CASSSAVNRDRSYEQYF
TRBV18,TRBJ1-1,CASSPKGLGTEAFF